These 28 T cell receptor beta chains were sequenced from one sample in a study of breast tumors, draining lymph nodes, adjacent tissues. Via MiXCR, TCRdb re-called the multiplex PCR reads, giving one row per CDR3 protein. The sample contains fewer than 200,000 distinct CDR3 sequences, about 30% of which appear only once. Breast cancer patients provided tissue from their axillary draining lymph nodes. The specimen was axillary lymph node tissue. These receptors all stem from a female donor with breast cancer. Some clones in this sample may be carry-over from other donors' samples.

In this sample, this clonotype turned up many times. This could be a read error, since a much larger clone is one nucleotide away. V and J are TRBV7-3 and TRBJ2-6, with a weak D call TRBD1 (5 bases). The CDR3 sequence is 15 residues long. CDR1 SGHTA and CDR2 FQGTGA come from the germline V gene. CDR3 bases: TGTGCCAGCAGCTTAGGCTTGTCTGGGGCCAACGTCCTGCCTTTC. Translation: CASSLGLSGANVLPF.

To note about this clonotype: A much bigger clone sits one base away, suggesting this may be a read error. The CDR3 here is CSARDWGAEAEQFF. The CDR3 DNA reads TGCAGTGCTAGAGATTGGGGGGCAGAGGCTGAGCAGTTCTTC. The chain couples TRBV20-1 to TRBJ2-1; the D gene could be TRBD1 or TRBD2 (6 bases each). Germline values: CDR1 DFQATT, CDR2 SNEGSKA (reference sequence). The CDR3 has 14 amino acids. Trimming stripped 0 bases from V and 9 bases from J, with 15 bases between.

CDR3 amino acids: CAWGVKMNTEAFF. In nucleotides, the CDR3 is TGTGCCTGGGGGGTCAAAATGAACACTGAAGCTTTCTTT. This chain connects TRBV30 to TRBJ1-1; no clear D gene. CDR3 length: 13 residues. V dropped 5 bases and J dropped 0 bases, with 10 bases sitting between them. The germline V gene encodes CDR1 GTSNPN and CDR2 SVGIG (reference sequence).

This clonotype was seen many times. This chain uses TRBV7-6 with TRBJ1-4; D is uncertain. The CDR3 has 13 residues. With 0 bases removed from V and 7 bases from J, the gap between germline ends came to 6 bases. Germline V CDR1 and CDR2: SGHVS, FNYEAQ. CDR3 residues: CASSLAPVEKLFF. The CDR3 bases are TGTGCCAGCAGCTTAGCGCCGGTTGAAAAACTGTTTTTT.

This clonotype was detected ten times or more. The gene calls are TRBV9 and TRBJ2-7; D perhaps matches TRBD2 (6 bases). Germline values: CDR1 SGDLS, CDR2 YYNGEE. CDR3 size: 14 residues. Between the trimmed V and J ends, which lost 0 bases and 7 bases, there was a span of 14 bases. The DNA of the CDR3 is TGTGCCAGCAGCGTAGGGGGGGACTCAGGTGAGCAGTACTTC. Translation gives CASSVGGDSGEQYF.

J is TRBJ2-7 and V is TRBV12-3 or TRBV12-4; D gene uncertain. This CDR3 has 13 amino acids. V was shortened by 6 bases and J by 0 bases, with 9 bases between the two germline ends. The DNA for the CDR3 is TGTGCCAGCAGGGGCAGCGCCTCCTACGAGCAGTACTTC. Encoded protein: CASRGSASYEQYF.

There are many counts of this clonotype. The gene calls are TRBV19 and TRBJ1-2; possible D gene TRBD1, 5 bases. The V end was cut by 5 bases, the J end by 0 bases, with 13 bases between. Germline V gives CDR1 LNHDA, CDR2 SQIVND (reference sequence). This CDR3 is built from 15 residues. In DNA form, the CDR3 reads TGTGCCAGTAGTGACCGAGACAGAGCTAACTATGGCTACACCTTC. Protein sequence: CASSDRDRANYGYTF.

Within the sample, this clonotype is medium-sized. The rearrangement links TRBV20-1 to TRBJ2-3; unclear D gene. V was trimmed by 2 bases and J by 5 bases, leaving 17 bases between them. From germline, CDR1 is DFQATT and CDR2 SNEGSKA (reference sequence). The CDR3 has 15 amino acids. The CDR3 DNA is TGCAGTGCTAGAACAGCCGGCATTGGGGTAGATACGCAGTATTTT. Amino acid sequence: CSARTAGIGVDTQYF.

Ten or more counts support this clonotype. The V call is TRBV2, the J call TRBJ2-2; D is possibly TRBD1 or TRBD2 (5 bases each). The CDR3 consists of 14 residues. V shed 5 bases and J shed 7 bases, with 14 bases lying between them. Germline CDR1 SNHLY, CDR2 FYNNEI. The CDR3 protein is CASSRDVGDGELFF. The CDR3 DNA follows: TGTGCCAGCAGTAGGGACGTAGGGGACGGGGAGCTGTTTTTT.

This clonotype was found a few times. The rearrangement links TRBV27 to TRBJ2-7; weak D call: TRBD2 (5 bases). The V end lost 5 bases, the J end lost 2 bases, and 16 bases lay between the germline ends. This CDR3 is built from 15 residues. The germline CDR1 and CDR2 sequences are MNHEY and SMNVEV (reference sequence). CDR3 nucleotide sequence: TGTGCCAGCAGTAGCGGCCCCCGGGTGACCTACGAGCAGTACTTC. Encoded protein: CASSSGPRVTYEQYF.

This clonotype was found many times. A much bigger clone sits one base away, suggesting this may be a read error. V usage is TRBV20-1 and J usage is TRBJ2-1, with D tentatively TRBD2 (6 bases). Trimming shortened V by 3 bases and J by 2 bases, and 17 bases separated the two germline ends. The CDR3 sequence is 16 residues long. CDR1 is DFQATT, CDR2 SNEGSKA, per germline (reference sequence). This chain's CDR3 is CSARTGYWEAYNEQFF. The CDR3 nucleotides read TGCAGTGCTAGGACGGGCTACTGGGAGGCCTACAATGAGCAGTTCTTC.

The chain employs TRBV10-2 and TRBJ1-3; 10 nucleotides agree with TRBD1. CDR1 is WSHSY, CDR2 SAAADI, per germline. The junction had 2 bases not matched to a gene; V was cut back by 5 bases and J by 4 bases. This CDR3 comprises 14 residues. The DNA of the CDR3 is TGCGCCAGCAGTCGGACAGGGGGAGGAAACACCATATATTTT. It is translated as CASSRTGGGNTIYF.

This clonotype was found many times. CDR3 DNA: TGCAGCGTTGTGGGGCAGGGCGGTCCGGGGAATGAGCAGTTCTTC. Residues: CSVVGQGGPGNEQFF. The V gene is TRBV29-1, the J gene TRBJ2-1, with D tentatively TRBD1 or TRBD2 (5 bases each). CDR3 size: 15 residues. The V end was cut by 4 bases, the J end by 7 bases, with 20 bases between. Germline CDR1 and CDR2: SQVTM and ANQGSEA.

This clonotype was observed a few times. The chain combines TRBV9 with TRBJ1-1; D gene uncertain. This CDR3 spans 15 amino acids. The V gene's germline CDR1 is SGDLS and CDR2 YYNGEE. Trimming left V 0 bases short and J 4 bases short, with 13 bases between. The CDR3 DNA is TGTGCCAGCAGCGTAGAATTATCGGGTGGCACTGAAGCTTTCTTT. Encoded protein: CASSVELSGGTEAFF.

This chain links TRBV20-1 with TRBJ2-6; 8 nucleotides match TRBD1. Germline V gives CDR1 DFQATT, CDR2 SNEGSKA (reference sequence). Trimming removed 6 bases from V and 0 bases from J; junction bases left unmatched: 7. This CDR3 spans 16 amino acids. CDR3 DNA: TGCAGTGCCATCCGGGACAGGAGCTCTGGGGCCAACGTCCTGACTTTC. It is translated as CSAIRDRSSGANVLTF.

The chain carries TRBV20-1 and TRBJ2-1; possible D gene TRBD1, 5 bases. This CDR3 region has 13 residues. V dropped 1 base and J dropped 12 bases, with 16 bases sitting between them. Looked up from germline, CDR1 is DFQATT and CDR2 is SNEGSKA (reference sequence). The CDR3 loop reads CSARVVREDAQFF. The CDR3 nucleotides are TGCAGTGCTAGAGTTGTCAGGGAAGATGCGCAGTTCTTC.

On this clonotype: With a much larger clone just one base away, this may be a read error. J is TRBJ1-5 and V is TRBV10-3; D may be TRBD1 (5 bases). Trimming removed 3 bases from V and 8 bases from J, with 14 bases in between. The CDR3 is 14 amino acids. Germline V gives CDR1 ENHRY, CDR2 SYGVKD. The CDR3 DNA reads as TGTGCCATCAGTGAAAGAGGGGAGTTGAAGCCCCAGCATTTT. Protein sequence: CAISERGELKPQHF.

In this sample, this clonotype turned up a few times. The chain couples TRBV11-3 to TRBJ1-2; 9 bases map to TRBD1. V lost 6 bases to trimming and J lost 7 bases; unmatched junction nucleotides: 12. Looked up from germline, CDR1 is SGHNT and CDR2 is YENEEA. The CDR3 extends over 15 amino acids. In DNA form, the CDR3 reads TGTGCCAGCAGTCGCTCCTCCGGACAGGGGACTGGCTACACCTTC. It encodes CASSRSSGQGTGYTF.

As to this clonotype: An end of the junction differs from the germline gene, which may be a read error. This chain joins TRBV6-2 or TRBV6-3 and TRBJ2-3; possibly TRBD2 for D (5 bases). The length of the CDR3 is 13 residues. The germline V gene encodes CDR1 MNHEY and CDR2 SVGEGT. In DNA form, the CDR3 reads TGTGTCAGCAGATTTCCGGGGACAGATACGCAGTATTTT. Protein product: CVSRFPGTDTQYF.

The chain combines TRBV27 with TRBJ2-7; D may be TRBD1 (6 bases). CDR1 and CDR2 from the germline V gene are MNHEY and SMNVEV (reference sequence). The CDR3 totals 14 residues. V lost 6 bases and J lost 6, with 18 bases in between. For the CDR3, the DNA is TGTGCCAGCAGCACTCGACAGGAGACGGGCGAGCAGTACTTC. It encodes CASSTRQETGEQYF.

About this clonotype itself: A read error is possible here, since a much larger clone lies one base away. The conserved final phenylalanine or tryptophan is absent from the CDR3, which likely points to a read error. The V and J genes are TRBV6-4 and TRBJ1-2, with D perhaps TRBD1 (5 bases). This CDR3 has 13 amino acids. With 6 bases removed from V and 1 base from J, the gap between germline ends came to 9 bases. Germline assignment: CDR1 MRHNA and CDR2 SNTAGT. The CDR3 loop reads CASRPGGNYGYTL. CDR3 in DNA: TGTGCCAGCAGGCCCGGGGGTAACTATGGCTACACCCTC.

This clonotype was detected ten times or more. The chain employs TRBV4-1 and TRBJ1-2; no clear D gene. Germline CDR1 and CDR2: MGHRA and YSYEKL. Trimming cost V 1 base and J 5 bases, with 8 bases left between them. This CDR3 has 13 residues. The CDR3 coding sequence is TGCGCCAGCAGCCAAGTGGATGGATATGGCTACACCTTC. This sequence encodes CASSQVDGYGYTF.

This clonotype was observed many times. This rearrangement joins TRBV7-6 to TRBJ2-7; D perhaps matches TRBD1 (6 bases). This CDR3 spans 15 amino acids. V gave up 5 bases and J gave up 2 bases, with 16 bases separating them. Germline assignment: CDR1 SGHVS and CDR2 FNYEAQ. Here the CDR3 DNA reads TGTGCCAGCAGCGTAAGGACAGCAAAGGCCTACGAGCAGTACTTC. Translating it yields CASSVRTAKAYEQYF.

This clonotype was counted ten times or more. The chain recombines TRBV29-1 with TRBJ2-5, with D perhaps TRBD1 (5 bases). Germline loops: CDR1 SQVTM, CDR2 ANQGSEA. There are 14 residues in the CDR3. With 6 bases removed from V and 1 base from J, the gap between germline ends came to 15 bases. The CDR3 nucleotides read TGCAGCGTCGTTGGCAGGGTTATCCAAGAGACCCAGTACTTC. Amino acid sequence: CSVVGRVIQETQYF.

This clonotype came up many times. The chain employs TRBV6-5 and TRBJ1-4, with TRBD1 as a possible D gene (5 bases). V was pared by 2 bases and J by 6 bases, with 22 bases between. This CDR3 region has 18 residues. Germline V CDR1 and CDR2: MNHEY, SVGAGI. CDR3 in DNA: TGTGCCAGCAGTTACCTCCGAAGGGGCGGAGGAGGATATGAAAAACTGTTTTTT. As protein: CASSYLRRGGGGYEKLFF.

This clonotype was detected only a few times. This may come from a read error, since a much larger clone is one base off. The chain joins TRBV12-3 or TRBV12-4 to TRBJ2-1; tentatively, D is TRBD1 or TRBD2 (6 bases each). The V end lost 3 bases, the J end lost 5 bases, and 17 bases lay between the germline ends. This CDR3 comprises 16 residues. CDR3 residues: CASSFGLGGQHNEQFF. In DNA, the CDR3 is TGTGCCAGCAGTTTCGGATTGGGAGGACAGCACAATGAGCAGTTCTTC.

This clonotype was seen ten or more times. The chain has TRBV20-1 and TRBJ2-1; TRBD2 aligns across 11 bases. Germline CDR1 reads DFQATT; CDR2 reads SNEGSKA (reference sequence). Germline trimming cut 3 bases from V and 8 bases from J; bases unmatched to any gene: 15. This CDR3 region has 17 residues. The CDR3 loop reads CSARSPLSGGALDEQFF. The CDR3 DNA follows: TGCAGTGCTAGGTCCCCTCTTAGCGGGGGGGCCCTCGATGAGCAGTTCTTC.

Concerning this clonotype itself: With a much larger clone just one base away, this may be a read error. The rearrangement links TRBV5-1 to TRBJ2-3; D is perhaps TRBD1 (5 bases). Germline lookup yields CDR1 SGHRS and CDR2 YFSETQ. There are 14 residues in the CDR3. V gave up 0 bases and J gave up 5 bases, with 10 bases separating them. Here the CDR3 DNA reads TGCGCCAGCAGCTTGGGGGGCCAGGGAGATACGCAGTATTTT. It translates to CASSLGGQGDTQYF.